The 31 T cell receptor beta chains below all came from one sample that was sequenced in a study of T cell repertoires and HLA-DP antigens (dated by TCRdb to 2016 to 2018). The method was the immunoSEQ multiplex PCR assay. Not all clones reach the TCRdb copy of this immuneACCESS table, which keeps in-frame sequences only. Checked studies attribute under half of the gap to unresolved V genes and leave the rest unexplained. This sample is represented by almost 90,000 clones; around nine tenths of them were singletons. Of the sample, approximately 1.5% is held by the ten largest clones. The antigens for these receptors are not known. Sequenced material: CD4+ T cells from PBMCs. Source of these receptors: a man aged 50-60 years in good health and CMV-seronegative.

This clone is medium-sized (0.01 to 0.1%) by share. The V call is TRBV2, the J call TRBJ1-2; the D is unclear. Germline CDR1 SNHLY, CDR2 FYNNEI. V lost 6 bases, J lost 3 bases, and 17 bases lay in between. The CDR3 runs 15 residues. The CDR3 loop reads CASRGVKGKDYGYTF. The CDR3 DNA is TGTGCCAGCAGGGGAGTAAAAGGGAAAGACTATGGCTACACCTTC.

V is TRBV7-6 and J is TRBJ1-3; 7 bases are shared with TRBD1. The V and J ends lost 5 bases and 0 bases, in that order; junction bases with no gene match: 7. Germline loops: CDR1 SGHVS, CDR2 FNYEAQ. The length of the CDR3 is 16 residues. CDR3: CASSPTGPLSGNTIYF. DNA for the CDR3: TGTGCCAGCAGCCCGACAGGGCCCCTCTCTGGAAACACCATATATTTT.

The chain links TRBV4-1 to TRBJ2-3; a weak D match, TRBD2 (6 bases). CDR3 size: 15 residues. Germline V gives CDR1 MGHRA, CDR2 YSYEKL. V was pared by 0 bases and J by 6 bases, with 13 bases between. CDR3 residues: CASSQDRTNADTQYF. For the CDR3, the DNA is TGCGCCAGCAGCCAAGATAGGACTAACGCGGATACGCAGTATTTT.

The chain carries TRBV7-2 and TRBJ1-2, with 7 bases identical to TRBD1. The CDR3 consists of 13 residues. Germline V gives CDR1 SGHTA, CDR2 FQGNSA. The junction had 3 bases not matched to a gene; V was cut back by 4 bases and J by 4 bases. The DNA for the CDR3 is TGTGCCAGCAGCTCGACAGGGACCTATGGCTACACCTTC. It specifies CASSSTGTYGYTF.

This chain links TRBV27 with TRBJ1-3; D gene ambiguous. Trimming shortened V by 6 bases and J by 1 base, and 16 bases separated the two germline ends. Per the germline V gene, CDR1 is MNHEY and CDR2 is SMNVEV (reference sequence). CDR3 length: 16 residues. For the CDR3, the DNA is TGTGCCAGCAGACCCACTAATAGGCGGTCTGGAAACACCATATATTTT. It yields the protein CASRPTNRRSGNTIYF.

This chain connects TRBV19 to TRBJ2-7; 11 nucleotides line up with TRBD1. The CDR3 totals 16 residues. Germline V gene lookup returns CDR1 LNHDA and CDR2 SQIVND (reference sequence). J was trimmed by 4 bases and V by 5 bases; bases with no gene match: 10. CDR3 coding DNA: TGTGCCAGTAGTTCCTCGGCCGGGACAGGGGGTTACGAGCAGTACTTC. This codes for CASSSSAGTGGYEQYF.

The chain employs TRBV5-1 and TRBJ2-2, with D hard to call. CDR1 and CDR2 (germline): SGHRS, YFSETQ. The CDR3 length is 14 residues. Between the trimmed V and J ends, which lost 2 bases and 1 base, there was a span of 6 bases. The CDR3 is CASSFDWNTGELFF. For the CDR3, the DNA is TGCGCCAGCAGCTTTGACTGGAACACCGGGGAGCTGTTTTTT.

The chain uses TRBV18 and TRBJ1-1; tentative D call: TRBD1 (5 bases). This CDR3 contains 15 residues. Germline CDR1 KGHSH, CDR2 LQKENI. Trimming cost V 3 bases and J 0 bases, with 11 bases left between them. CDR3 in amino acids: CASSPGGGLNTEAFF. The CDR3 DNA is TGTGCCAGCTCACCCGGGGGGGGATTGAACACTGAAGCTTTCTTT.

The chain couples TRBV7-2 to TRBJ1-1; the match to TRBD1 covers 7 bases. CDR1 and CDR2 from the germline V gene are SGHTA and FQGNSA. The CDR3 is 17 residues long. V shed 6 bases, J shed 4 bases, and the junction held 17 bases outside the gene matches. The CDR3 nucleotides read TGTGCCAGCAGATCAAACGGTAAAGCAGGGGGGAGCACTGAAGCTTTCTTT. Its protein is CASRSNGKAGGSTEAFF.

The chain combines TRBV27 with TRBJ1-6, with no clear D. The germline V gene has CDR1 MNHEY and CDR2 SMNVEV (reference sequence). The CDR3 has 15 amino acids. Deletions cut 5 bases from V and 5 bases from J, with 13 bases between. CDR3 in DNA: TGTGCCAGCAGTGATCCAGTCGGAAATAATTCACCCCTCCACTTT. This gives the protein CASSDPVGNNSPLHF.

In nucleotides, the CDR3 is TGTGCCAGCAGCTCAAGAGGGGACAGGACCTACAATGAGCAGTTCTTC. This encodes CASSSRGDRTYNEQFF. The chain combines TRBV11-2 with TRBJ2-1; TRBD1 matches 8 bases. The CDR3 has 16 amino acids. The ends lost 4 bases at V and 2 bases at J; junction bases unmatched: 7. Looked up from germline, CDR1 is SGHAT and CDR2 is FQNNGV.

The chain combines TRBV18 with TRBJ2-1; a weak D match, TRBD2 (7 bases). The CDR3 has 15 residues. Trimming left V 5 bases short and J 2 bases short, with 13 bases between. In germline, CDR1 is KGHSH, CDR2 LQKENI. CDR3 residues: CASSLGGATYNEQFF. The CDR3 DNA follows: TGTGCCAGCTCATTAGGGGGGGCCACCTACAATGAGCAGTTCTTC.

This clone is a singleton in its sample. The genes are TRBV18 and TRBJ1-4; no reliable D call. The V gene lost 2 bases and the J gene lost 2 bases, with 9 bases spanning the gap. Germline V gives CDR1 KGHSH, CDR2 LQKENI. The CDR3 length is 15 residues. The CDR3 loop reads CASSPGAVTNEKLFF. The CDR3 DNA reads as TGTGCCAGCTCACCAGGCGCGGTTACTAATGAAAAACTGTTTTTT.

As DNA, the CDR3 is TGTGCCAGCAGCTCTGATCGAAACCCGACCTTCTACGAGCAGTACTTC. Translated, it gives CASSSDRNPTFYEQYF. The genes are TRBV7-2 and TRBJ2-7, with D uncertain. Germline loops: CDR1 SGHTA, CDR2 FQGNSA. With 4 bases removed from V and 3 bases from J, the gap between germline ends came to 19 bases. This CDR3 has 16 residues.

The J gene is TRBJ2-7, the V gene TRBV4-3; the D is unclear. CDR3 length: 14 amino acids. The germline CDR1 and CDR2 sequences are LGHNA and YSLEER. The V and J ends lost 0 bases and 3 bases respectively, with 9 bases between them. The CDR3 DNA is TGCGCCAGCAGCCAAGAGGGTTTGGGCTACGAGCAGTACTTC. It encodes CASSQEGLGYEQYF.

This chain links TRBV10-3 with TRBJ2-3; TRBD2 might be the D (5 bases). Germline CDR1 ENHRY, CDR2 SYGVKD. This CDR3 contains 13 residues. Trimming took off 9 bases at V and 2 bases at J, with 12 bases between the two ends. In nucleotides, the CDR3 is TGTGCCATAGGCGGTGGACTCACAGATACGCAGTATTTT. Its translation: CAIGGGLTDTQYF.

The chain employs TRBV30 and TRBJ2-1; 11 bases are shared with TRBD2. CDR1 GTSNPN and CDR2 SVGIG come from the germline V gene (reference sequence). J gave up 8 bases and V 1 base, and 10 bases lay outside the gene matches. The CDR3 length is 16 residues. The CDR3, as DNA: TGTGCCTGGAGTGGGTTTGGTAGCGGGAGGGTCTATGAGCAGTTCTTC. It is translated as CAWSGFGSGRVYEQFF. The variable domain in full, with the rest retrieved from reference TRBV30 and TRBJ2-1, is SQTIHQWPATLVQPVGSPLSLECTVEGTSNPNLYWYRQAAGRGLQLLFYSVGIGQISSEVPQNLSASRPQDRQFILSSKKLLLSDSGFYLCAWSGFGSGRVYEQFFGPGTRLTVL.

This chain's CDR3 is CASPRGSNQPQHF. The CDR3, as DNA: TGTGCCAGTCCGAGGGGAAGCAATCAGCCCCAGCATTTT. The chain carries TRBV6-5 and TRBJ1-5, with D possibly TRBD1 on 5 matching bases. CDR3 length: 13 amino acids. Germline V gives CDR1 MNHEY, CDR2 SVGAGI. V lost 9 bases and J lost 1, with 10 bases in between.

The chain links TRBV7-2 to TRBJ2-1; D possibly matches TRBD1 or TRBD2 (6 bases each). V was trimmed by 5 bases and J by 5 bases, leaving 22 bases between them. Per germline, CDR1 SGHTA and CDR2 FQGNSA. CDR3 length: 17 amino acids. In nucleotides, the CDR3 is TGTGCCAGCAGCCCCCGGCGGGACACAATTCAAAACAATGAGCAGTTCTTC. Protein sequence: CASSPRRDTIQNNEQFF.

The chain links TRBV5-1 to TRBJ2-5; TRBD2 matches at 7 bases. After removal of 1 base from V and 5 bases from J, the junction contained 8 bases not matched to a gene. The CDR3 is 15 residues long. Germline V gene lookup returns CDR1 SGHRS and CDR2 YFSETQ. CDR3 in amino acids: CASSLSAGRSETQYF. The CDR3 nucleotides read TGCGCCAGCAGCTTGTCAGCGGGAAGATCTGAGACCCAGTACTTC.

V and J are TRBV6-6 and TRBJ1-1; D unclear. Looked up from germline, CDR1 is MNHNY and CDR2 is SVGAGI (reference sequence). Trimming took off 2 bases at V and 6 bases at J, with 7 bases between the two ends. This CDR3 has 12 amino acids. For the CDR3, the DNA is TGTGCCAGCAGTTACGTGAGTCCTGAAGCTTTCTTT. Its translation: CASSYVSPEAFF.

The rearrangement joins TRBV29-1 to TRBJ1-3, with 9 bases that match TRBD1. This CDR3 is 13 amino acids long. From germline, CDR1 is SQVTM and CDR2 ANQGSEA. V lost 5 bases and J lost 4; bases outside the gene matches: 3. The CDR3 region is CSVSGQGGNTIYF. The CDR3 bases are TGCAGCGTTTCGGGACAGGGAGGAAACACCATATATTTT.

The chain has TRBV2 and TRBJ2-1; D uncertain. The V end lost 8 bases, the J end lost 2 bases, and 13 bases lay between the germline ends. Germline-derived CDR1 and CDR2 are SNHLY and FYNNEI. CDR3 length: 14 residues. The CDR3 reads CASYSGGAYNEQFF. In DNA form, the CDR3 reads TGTGCCAGCTATTCCGGCGGAGCCTACAATGAGCAGTTCTTC.

The V and J genes are TRBV7-6 and TRBJ2-3, with D possibly TRBD2 on 5 matching bases. V shed 2 bases and J shed 0 bases, with 12 bases lying between them. This CDR3 spans 16 amino acids. Germline V gene lookup returns CDR1 SGHVS and CDR2 FNYEAQ. Here the CDR3 DNA reads TGTGCCAGCAGCTTATACGGGGAGTTTAGCACAGATACGCAGTATTTT. Its protein is CASSLYGEFSTDTQYF.

The chain employs TRBV7-6 and TRBJ2-3; 13 nucleotides line up with TRBD2. This CDR3 is built from 16 residues. Germline lookup yields CDR1 SGHVS and CDR2 FNYEAQ. V lost 1 base, J lost 5 bases, and 3 bases stayed unmatched. DNA for the CDR3: TGTGCCAGCAGCTTAGGGACTAGCGGGGGAGGAGATACGCAGTATTTT. Protein product: CASSLGTSGGGDTQYF.

The rearrangement joins TRBV5-1 to TRBJ1-5; perhaps TRBD1 as D (5 bases). The CDR3 is 16 residues long. Trimming shortened V by 0 bases and J by 2 bases, and 12 bases separated the two germline ends. Germline V gene lookup returns CDR1 SGHRS and CDR2 YFSETQ. CDR3 nucleotide sequence: TGCGCCAGCAGCTTGGCCCTTGGCAGGGGCAATCAGCCCCAGCATTTT. Amino acids: CASSLALGRGNQPQHF.

This clone has more than one count but fewer than ten. The gene calls are TRBV6-5 and TRBJ1-2; 7 bases match TRBD1. Unmatched junction bases numbered 11, after V lost 6 bases and J lost 7 bases. The CDR3 covers 14 residues. Germline lookup yields CDR1 MNHEY and CDR2 SVGAGI. CDR3 amino acids: CASRAMGQTIGYTF. The CDR3 bases are TGTGCCAGCAGAGCGATGGGACAGACCATTGGCTACACCTTC.

J is TRBJ1-5 and V is TRBV9, with 8 bases identical to TRBD1. Germline V gene sequence: CDR1 SGDLS, CDR2 YYNGEE. The J segment lost 2 bases and the V segment lost 2 bases, leaving 15 bases of the junction unmatched. The length of the CDR3 is 19 residues. The CDR3 sequence is CASSVPDREGSRGNQPQHF. The CDR3 nucleotides read TGTGCCAGCAGCGTCCCGGACAGGGAGGGCTCAAGGGGCAATCAGCCCCAGCATTTT. The entire variable domain, with the rest obtained from reference TRBV9 and TRBJ1-5, is as follows: DSGVTQTPKHLITATGQRVTLRCSPRSGDLSVYWYQQSLDQGLQFLIQYYNGEERAKGNILERFSAQQFPDLHSELNLSSLELGDSALYFCASSVPDREGSRGNQPQHFGDGTRLSIL.

This chain links TRBV11-2 with TRBJ2-7; 7 positions match TRBD1. CDR3 size: 15 residues. With V trimmed by 5 bases and J by 0 bases, 7 bases remained unmatched. Germline V gives CDR1 SGHAT, CDR2 FQNNGV. CDR3 sequence: CASSTTGQSSYEQYF. CDR3 sequence (DNA): TGTGCCAGCAGCACGACAGGGCAAAGCTCCTACGAGCAGTACTTC. Together with reference TRBV11-2 and TRBJ2-7, the CDR3 gives the full variable domain: EAGVAQSPRYKIIEKRQSVAFWCNPISGHATLYWYQQILGQGPKLLIQFQNNGVVDDSQLPKDRFSAERLKGVDSTLKIQPAKLEDSAVYLCASSTTGQSSYEQYFGPGTRLTVT.

The CDR3 loop is CASLEAHGKNIQYF. The CDR3 nucleotides are TGTGCCAGCCTGGAGGCGCACGGCAAAAACATTCAGTACTTC. This sequence joins TRBV6-5 and TRBJ2-4; tentatively, D is TRBD2 (5 bases). In germline, CDR1 is MNHEY, CDR2 SVGAGI. V lost 8 bases, J lost 3 bases, and 14 bases lay in between. This CDR3 comprises 14 residues.

The V and J genes are TRBV11-2 and TRBJ2-7; 8 positions agree with TRBD1. J gave up 10 bases and V 5 bases, and 10 bases lay outside the gene matches. This CDR3 comprises 13 residues. Germline V gene lookup returns CDR1 SGHAT and CDR2 FQNNGV. This CDR3 reads CASSVLDRGEQYF. The CDR3 DNA reads TGTGCCAGCAGCGTACTCGACAGGGGTGAACAGTACTTC.